These 15 T cell receptor beta chains originate from one sample sequenced in a study of blood T cell repertoires in COVID-19. Clones were read by immunoSEQ multiplex PCR, and TCRdb kept only the in-frame ones, dropping some. The sample includes about 270,000 clones, around 86% of them seen just once. The sample comprised peripheral blood. The receptors derive from a man between 40 and 49 years old with active or convalescent COVID-19.

The rearrangement uses TRBV19 and TRBJ2-7, with a tentative D call TRBD2 (6 bases). Deletions cut 4 bases from V and 0 bases from J, with 13 bases between. Germline values: CDR1 LNHDA, CDR2 SQIVND (reference sequence). The length of the CDR3 is 15 residues. The CDR3 is CASSTGLLSSYEQYF. For the CDR3, the DNA is TGTGCCAGTAGTACTGGACTACTTAGCTCCTACGAGCAGTACTTC. The full variable domain, with the rest looked up from reference TRBV19 and TRBJ2-7, is DGGITQSPKYLFRKEGQNVTLSCEQNLNHDAMYWYRQDPGQGLRLIYYSQIVNDFQKGDIAEGYSVSREKKESFPLTVTSAQKNPTAFYLCASSTGLLSSYEQYFGPGTRLTVT.

The V and J genes are TRBV27 and TRBJ1-5, with D tentatively TRBD1 (6 bases). V was trimmed by 6 bases and J by 3 bases, leaving 12 bases between them. The CDR3 runs to 14 residues. CDR1 is MNHEY and CDR2 is SMNVEV in the germline V gene (reference sequence). The CDR3 nucleotides are TGTGCCAGCAGCTTCGGACAGTTCAATCAGCCCCAGCATTTT. It is translated as CASSFGQFNQPQHF.

The J gene is TRBJ1-5, the V gene TRBV30; D possibly corresponds to TRBD1 (6 bases). V gave up 0 bases and J gave up 5 bases, with 8 bases separating them. CDR1 GTSNPN and CDR2 SVGIG come from the germline V gene (reference sequence). The CDR3 is 13 residues long. CDR3 protein: CAWSVAGDQPQHF. CDR3 coding DNA: TGTGCCTGGAGTGTAGCAGGGGATCAGCCCCAGCATTTT.

The V and J genes are TRBV6-5 and TRBJ2-5; unclear D gene. This CDR3 is 13 amino acids long. Deletions cut 7 bases from V and 2 bases from J, with 11 bases between. Germline CDR1 MNHEY, CDR2 SVGAGI. The CDR3 region is CASMNHWQETQYF. The CDR3, as DNA: TGTGCCAGCATGAATCACTGGCAAGAGACCCAGTACTTC.

The V call is TRBV7-9, the J call TRBJ1-2; the D gene is possibly TRBD1 (5 bases). CDR1 is SEHNR and CDR2 is FQNEAQ in the germline V gene (reference sequence). The V gene lost 1 base and the J gene lost 4 bases, with 10 bases spanning the gap. The CDR3 runs 14 residues. CDR3 nucleotide sequence: TGTGCCAGCAGCTTAGAAGGGGCAACCTATGGCTACACCTTC. It encodes CASSLEGATYGYTF.

This chain links TRBV9 with TRBJ1-3; D ambiguous. Germline-derived CDR1 and CDR2 are SGDLS and YYNGEE. Between the trimmed V and J ends, which lost 4 bases and 0 bases, there was a span of 17 bases. The CDR3 totals 17 residues. CDR3 sequence reads: CASSPEGAFFSGNTIYF. The DNA for the CDR3 is TGTGCCAGCAGCCCCGAGGGAGCCTTCTTCTCTGGAAACACCATATATTTT.

V gene TRBV9 combines with J gene TRBJ2-1; TRBD1 is a possible D gene (5 bases). Germline CDR1 reads SGDLS; CDR2 reads YYNGEE. V was shortened by 2 bases and J by 12 bases, with 12 bases between the two germline ends. The CDR3 runs to 12 residues. This CDR3 reads CASSVQGSAQFF. The CDR3 DNA reads as TGTGCCAGCAGCGTCCAGGGATCGGCGCAGTTCTTC.

This clone showed up just once. This chain joins TRBV10-2 and TRBJ2-1, with 8 bases matching TRBD2. The J segment lost 9 bases and the V segment lost 6 bases, leaving 13 bases of the junction unmatched. The CDR3 spans 15 residues. The germline V gene encodes CDR1 WSHSY and CDR2 SAAADI. The chain's CDR3 is CASSSSGGERGEQFF. The CDR3 region has the DNA TGCGCCAGCAGCTCCAGCGGGGGAGAACGGGGTGAGCAGTTCTTC.

The chain has TRBV6-5 and TRBJ1-2; possibly TRBD1 for D (5 bases). Germline V lookup: CDR1 MNHEY, CDR2 SVGAGI. The CDR3 runs 15 residues. Trimming took 2 bases from V and 1 from J, leaving 11 bases between them. The CDR3 sequence is CASSYGGWGNYGYTF. The CDR3 bases are TGTGCCAGCAGTTACGGGGGGTGGGGTAACTATGGCTACACCTTC.

This chain uses TRBV6-4 with TRBJ2-1, with 9 bases fitting TRBD1. Germline V gene lookup returns CDR1 MRHNA and CDR2 SNTAGT. This CDR3 has 16 residues. Losses at the gene ends were 5 bases for V and 2 bases for J; bases not matched to a gene: 7. The CDR3 loop is CASSLKRQGAYNEQFF. The CDR3 coding sequence is TGTGCCAGCAGTCTAAAAAGACAGGGGGCCTACAATGAGCAGTTCTTC.

V gene TRBV19 combines with J gene TRBJ1-1; D not certain. The CDR3 sequence is 14 residues long. Trimming stripped 5 bases from V and 4 bases from J, with 14 bases between. Germline-derived CDR1 and CDR2 are LNHDA and SQIVND (reference sequence). CDR3 in amino acids: CASSPVEGATEAFF. CDR3 bases: TGTGCCAGTAGTCCAGTGGAGGGTGCCACTGAAGCTTTCTTT. The variable domain in full, with the rest retrieved from reference TRBV19 and TRBJ1-1, is DGGITQSPKYLFRKEGQNVTLSCEQNLNHDAMYWYRQDPGQGLRLIYYSQIVNDFQKGDIAEGYSVSREKKESFPLTVTSAQKNPTAFYLCASSPVEGATEAFFGQGTRLTVV.

This clone was counted only a few times. This sample also contains other DNA sequences that code for the same CDR3. The chain carries TRBV5-1 and TRBJ2-5; 8 bases are a match to TRBD1. V lost 4 bases to trimming and J lost 5 bases; unmatched junction nucleotides: 7. CDR1 is SGHRS, CDR2 YFSETQ, per germline. CDR3 length: 14 amino acids. CDR3 loop: CASSPGQGGETQYF. Written as DNA, the CDR3 is TGCGCCAGCAGCCCTGGACAGGGCGGGGAGACCCAGTACTTC.

This sequence joins TRBV3-1 (or the pseudogene TRBV3-2) and TRBJ2-1; possibly TRBD2 for D (5 bases). V shed 0 bases and J shed 6 bases, with 9 bases lying between them. Germline lookup yields CDR1 LGHDT and CDR2 YNNKEL (reference sequence). This CDR3 has 14 amino acids. As DNA, the CDR3 is TGTGCCAGCAGCCAAGACGGGGTTACCAATGAGCAGTTCTTC. It translates to CASSQDGVTNEQFF.

The V and J genes are TRBV3-1 (or the pseudogene TRBV3-2) and TRBJ1-2; D might be TRBD1 (6 bases). Germline CDR1 reads LGHDT; CDR2 reads YNNKEL (reference sequence). V was shortened by 4 bases and J by 2 bases, with 14 bases between the two germline ends. This CDR3 has 15 residues. Here the CDR3 DNA reads TGTGCCAGCAGCCTCCAGGGGATTCCGAACTATGGCTACACCTTC. Protein: CASSLQGIPNYGYTF.

A single count supports this clone. The chain combines TRBV19 with TRBJ2-2, with a weak D call TRBD1 (7 bases). The CDR3 contains 16 residues. Germline V gene lookup returns CDR1 LNHDA and CDR2 SQIVND (reference sequence). The germline V and J ends were trimmed by 7 bases and 6 bases, with 21 bases remaining between them. CDR3 in amino acids: CASTYRGGWGAGELFF. CDR3 coding DNA: TGTGCCAGTACTTATAGAGGGGGCTGGGGGGCCGGGGAGCTGTTTTTT.